This T cell receptor (beta chain) was sequenced for a study of blood T cell repertoires in COVID-19. Study summary: Sample material is recorded as cDNA or gDNA derived from T cells, B-cell-depleted T cells, or PBMCs.

As processed by the authors: The assay estimated nucleated cells by amplifying reference gene primers. The assay was immunoSEQ multiplex PCR, and TCRdb's table has in-frame clones only and misses some. That table is the source of V, J and clone size, and D and trimming were worked out from the DNA. The data hold a few hundred thousand clones, with roughly 87% observed a single time. This CDR3 comprises 14 residues. V was shortened by 1 base and J by 6 bases, with 13 bases between the two germline ends. Germline assignment: CDR1 SGHNT and CDR2 YYREEE (reference sequence). The rearrangement links TRBV5-4 to TRBJ1-2; D is perhaps TRBD1 (6 bases). Sequenced sample: peripheral blood. This receptor was obtained from a woman aged 18-29 years who had recovered from COVID-19. CDR3 DNA sequence: TGTGCCAGCAGCTTGCGAGGGGGGGGGAATGGCTACACCTTC. This sequence encodes CASSLRGGGNGYTF.